This TCR beta chain originates from a study of CD8 T cells in ankylosing spondylitis (dated by TCRdb to about 2017). Context from the whole study: To find TCR variants linked to disease, the study profiled T cell receptor beta repertoires in ankylosing spondylitis patients and healthy donors. In total, the full study cohort was made up of 85 to 140 healthy donors and more than 20 ankylosing spondylitis patients. Peripheral blood samples were taken, and synovial fluid was additionally collected from ankylosing spondylitis patients. Results the study describes overall, beyond this receptor: A TCR beta motif of about 8 highly homologous amino acid variants appeared characteristic of blood from ankylosing spondylitis patients. According to the report, matched synovial fluid samples from ankylosing spondylitis patients were significantly enriched for the disease-linked clones. Some motif variants were previously reported in synovial fluid and blood of reactive arthritis patients, suggesting common disease-initiation mechanisms. The disease-linked clones showed a CD8+ phenotype and occurred at relatively low frequencies in peripheral blood.

The junction shows trimming of 7 bases on V and 5 bases on J, and the gene matches do not reach 11 bases of it. The germline V gene (reference sequence) gives CDR1 as LGHDT and CDR2 as YNNKEL. The CDR3 holds 15 amino acids from the cysteine to the phenylalanine. The retained sequence is limited to the CDR3, 45 bases, with the frame set at the first base. This clonotype was detected ten times or more. Its recognized antigen is unknown. Base qualities were left out, and no much larger clone turns up one base away. Sequencing used an Illumina HiSeq 2500. TCR beta libraries were prepared by quantitative 5'-RACE with molecular barcodes. As for the authors' bioinformatics: Disease-linked TCR variants were identified with a new computational method built on a probabilistic model of VDJ rearrangement. TCRdb reran the public reads through fastp at Q25 and MiXCR, keeping productive beta chains. CDR3 protein sequences are deduplicated, and each keeps its most common genes and DNA. These V and J calls are TCRdb output, not the study's own analysis. The sample profile shows more than 150,000 distinct CDR3 sequences; 11% of them were found once. Of the sample, 25% to 35% is held by the ten largest clones.

This TCR was sampled from a male donor with ankylosing spondylitis or in good health (not recorded which). Sequencing was performed on blood, either unsorted or a sorted T cell fraction (not recorded which). The sequence links TRBV3-1 to TRBJ2-7; the central 10 bases match TRBD2. The nucleotides are TGTGCCAGCACCTTAAGCGGGAGGGCCTTCGACGAGCAGTACTTC. Protein translation: CASTLSGRAFDEQYF.